This TCR beta chain was sequenced for a study of T-cell memory formation after mild COVID-19. Whole-study results and caveats: CD4+ contracting clones were mainly CM and EM; CD8+ ones, EMRA.

TCRdb re-called the 5' RACE reads through MiXCR, storing one row per CDR3 protein. This sample has about 110,000 distinct CDR3 sequences; about 20% occur once, and the top ten carry 40% to 50%. Germline V gene data show CDR1 as LNHDA and CDR2 as SQIVND (reference sequence). This CDR3 is built from 15 residues. Between the trimmed V and J ends, which lost 3 bases and 1 base, there was a span of 12 bases. This clonotype was counted only a few times. No antigen is known for it. The rearrangement joins TRBV19 to TRBJ1-1; possibly TRBD1 for D (5 bases). Sequencing was done on a sample of PBMCs or a T cell subset sorted from them (not recorded which). This receptor was taken from a man in his late teens or twenties who had mild COVID-19 (a few samples of this study predate the infection). Cell type and time point are not known. CDR3 nucleotides: TGTGCCAGTAGTATCGGTGCGGGGGGGAACACTGAAGCTTTCTTT. This translates into CASSIGAGGNTEAFF.